The 3 T cell receptor beta chains presented below share a single source sample, sequenced in a study of neurological immune-mediated disorders. Using its own MiXCR run on the 5' RACE reads, TCRdb lists one record per CDR3 protein. The data contain approximately 60,000 distinct CDR3 sequences, under 4.5% of them singletons. Sequenced sample: PBMCs. These receptors all come from a woman in her 30s with multiple sclerosis.

This clonotype appeared many times. This chain joins TRBV27 and TRBJ2-3, with 8 positions matching TRBD2. The V and J ends lost 11 bases and 1 base, in that order; junction bases with no gene match: 11. The CDR3 has 15 amino acids. CDR1 and CDR2 (germline): MNHEY, SMNVEV (reference sequence). The CDR3 protein is CAPGHTSGRTDTQYF. The DNA of the CDR3 is TGTGCCCCCGGCCATACTAGCGGTCGCACAGATACGCAGTATTTT.

This clonotype has ten or more counts. The chain employs TRBV3-1 and TRBJ2-1; 7 nucleotides match TRBD1. Germline CDR1 and CDR2: LGHDT and YNNKEL (reference sequence). Trimming removed 4 bases from V and 9 bases from J; junction bases left unmatched: 6. The CDR3 is made up of 13 amino acids. This CDR3 is CASSLGQVREQFF. CDR3 sequence (DNA): TGTGCCAGCAGCCTCGGACAGGTACGTGAGCAGTTCTTC.

This clonotype was counted ten times or more. The V call is TRBV7-9, the J call TRBJ1-4; TRBD1 agrees at 7 bases. Germline loops: CDR1 SEHNR, CDR2 FQNEAQ (reference sequence). The ends lost 5 bases at V and 7 bases at J; junction bases unmatched: 7. This CDR3 has 14 amino acids. CDR3 sequence reads: CASSHGRGREKLFF. The CDR3 DNA reads TGTGCCAGCAGCCACGGAAGGGGGCGTGAAAAACTGTTTTTT.